This T cell receptor beta chain was recorded in a study of shared clonotypes between healthy human individuals. Produced via immunoSEQ multiplex PCR; TCRdb's table is partial and in-frame only. This sample yields under 1,100,000 clones, of which around 74% are seen a single time; 1.4% to 1.5% belongs to the top ten. The CDR3 loop spans 17 amino acids. The V end was cut by 2 bases, the J end by 1 base, with 17 bases between. The germline CDR1 and CDR2 sequences are WSHSY and SAAADI. The source is a man between 18 and 29 years old in good health. Sequencing was performed on memory CD4+ T cells sorted from blood. Subset: CD45RA-negative fraction. V usage is TRBV10-2 and J usage is TRBJ1-1, with a tentative D call TRBD1 (6 bases). The CDR3 coding sequence is TGCGCCAGCAGTGAGCCAATCTTGGGGGGCCGGAACACTGAAGCTTTCTTT. It encodes CASSEPILGGRNTEAFF.